Here is one TCR beta chain with its context. Its antigen is unidentified. These data belong to a study of vaccination and CD4 T cells after COVID-19. Study background: With a range of 35 to 161, the median interval from diagnosis to drawing post-COVID samples was around 100 days.

Study-wide results and limits: Counts of SARS-CoV-2-reactive clonotypes had a median that went from approximately 21 to 38, a nonsignificant change. Spike mono-reactivity was shown by 304 of 307 vaccine-specific clones in convalescent patients.

V gave up 5 bases and J gave up 5 bases; unmatched junction bases: 7. The CDR3 is 15 residues long. Germline V gene lookup returns CDR1 SEHNR and CDR2 FQNEAQ (reference sequence). Cultured CD4+ T-cell DNA underwent Oncomine TCR Beta short-read sequencing. TCRdb processed the PCR reads anew with MiXCR; each CDR3 protein has one entry. Of about 7,200 distinct CDR3 sequences in the sample, about 41% were seen once. Treatment of the sample: approximately 11-day PBMC culture with coronavirus spike peptide pools or control peptides (ViraFEST assay). Those CD4+ T cells from the unexposed donor predate the COVID-19 pandemic (2011-2018). Where cell yield allowed, unexposed-donor CD4+ T cells were probed with SARS-CoV-2 S/N and four cold-coronavirus spikes.

The sequence was obtained from a human donor in good health. This rearrangement joins TRBV7-9 to TRBJ2-1; 9 positions match TRBD2. The sample taken for sequencing was CD4+ T cells from blood, cultured in vitro. Here the CDR3 DNA reads TGTGCCAGCAGCCGCGGGAGGGTAAGCAACAATGAGCAGTTCTTC. Its translation is CASSRGRVSNNEQFF. Variable domain in full (rest from reference TRBV7-9 and TRBJ2-1): DTGVSQNPRHKITKRGQNVTFRCDPISEHNRLYWYRQTLGQGPEFLTYFQNEAQLEKSRLLSDRFSAERPKGSFSTLEIQRTEQGDSAMYLCASSRGRVSNNEQFFGPGTRLTVL.